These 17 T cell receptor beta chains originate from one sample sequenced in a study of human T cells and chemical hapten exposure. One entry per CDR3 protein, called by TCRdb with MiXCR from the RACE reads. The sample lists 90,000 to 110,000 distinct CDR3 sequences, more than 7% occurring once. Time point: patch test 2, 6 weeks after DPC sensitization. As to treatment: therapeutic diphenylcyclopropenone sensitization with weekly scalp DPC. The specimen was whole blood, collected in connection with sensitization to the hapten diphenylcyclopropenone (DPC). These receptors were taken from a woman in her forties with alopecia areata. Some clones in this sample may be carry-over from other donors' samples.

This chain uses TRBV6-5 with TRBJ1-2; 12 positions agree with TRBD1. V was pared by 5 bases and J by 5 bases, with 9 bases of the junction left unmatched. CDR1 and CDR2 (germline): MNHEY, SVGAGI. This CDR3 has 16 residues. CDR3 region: CASSQWDRGRDYGYTF. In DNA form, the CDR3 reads TGTGCCAGCAGTCAATGGGACAGGGGGCGAGATTATGGCTACACCTTC.

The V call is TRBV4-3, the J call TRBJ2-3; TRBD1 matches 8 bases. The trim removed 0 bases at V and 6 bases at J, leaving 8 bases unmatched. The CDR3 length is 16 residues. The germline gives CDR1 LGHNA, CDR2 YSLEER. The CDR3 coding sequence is TGCGCCAGCAGCCAAGATTCAGGTGGACAGGGTGATACGCAGTATTTT. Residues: CASSQDSGGQGDTQYF.

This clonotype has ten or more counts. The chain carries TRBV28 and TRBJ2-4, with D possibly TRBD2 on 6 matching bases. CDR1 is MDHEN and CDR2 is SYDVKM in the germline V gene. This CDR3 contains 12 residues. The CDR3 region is CATEGSKNIQYF. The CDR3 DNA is TGTGCAACGGAGGGGAGCAAAAACATTCAGTACTTC.

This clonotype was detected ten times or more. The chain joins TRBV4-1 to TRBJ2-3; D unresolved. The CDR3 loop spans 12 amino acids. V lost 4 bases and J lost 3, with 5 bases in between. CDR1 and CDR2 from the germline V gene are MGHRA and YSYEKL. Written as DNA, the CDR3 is TGCGCCAGCAGCCGAACTACAGATACGCAGTATTTT. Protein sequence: CASSRTTDTQYF.

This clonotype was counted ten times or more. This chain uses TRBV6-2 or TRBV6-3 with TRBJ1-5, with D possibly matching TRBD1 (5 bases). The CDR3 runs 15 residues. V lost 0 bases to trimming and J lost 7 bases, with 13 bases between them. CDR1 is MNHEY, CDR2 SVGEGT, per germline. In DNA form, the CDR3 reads TGTGCCAGCAGTTACTCGTTTGGGGGAAGGCAGCCCCAGCATTTT. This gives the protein CASSYSFGGRQPQHF.

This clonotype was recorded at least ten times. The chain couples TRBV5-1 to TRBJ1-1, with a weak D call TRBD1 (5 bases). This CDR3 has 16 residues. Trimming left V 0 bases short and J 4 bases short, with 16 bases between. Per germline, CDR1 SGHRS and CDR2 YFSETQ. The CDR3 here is CASSLDPATAGTEAFF. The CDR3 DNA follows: TGCGCCAGCAGCTTGGACCCCGCGACAGCGGGCACTGAAGCTTTCTTT.

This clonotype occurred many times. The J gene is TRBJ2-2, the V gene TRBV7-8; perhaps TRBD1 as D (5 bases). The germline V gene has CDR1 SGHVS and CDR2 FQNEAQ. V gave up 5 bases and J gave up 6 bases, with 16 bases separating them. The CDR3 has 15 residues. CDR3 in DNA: TGTGCCAGCAGCCCCCAGGGTAGGGTCTCCGGGGAGCTGTTTTTT. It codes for CASSPQGRVSGELFF. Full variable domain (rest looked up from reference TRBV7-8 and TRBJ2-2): GAGVSQSPRYKVAKRGQDVALRCDPISGHVSLFWYQQALGQGPEFLTYFQNEAQLDKSGLPSDRFFAERPEGSVSTLKIQRTQQEDSAVYLCASSPQGRVSGELFFGEGSRLTVL.

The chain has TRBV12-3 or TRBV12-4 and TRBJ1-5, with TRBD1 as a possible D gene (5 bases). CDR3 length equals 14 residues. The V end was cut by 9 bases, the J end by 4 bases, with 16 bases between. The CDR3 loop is CASSTGPVNQPQHF. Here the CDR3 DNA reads TGTGCCAGTTCTACAGGACCGGTTAATCAGCCCCAGCATTTT.

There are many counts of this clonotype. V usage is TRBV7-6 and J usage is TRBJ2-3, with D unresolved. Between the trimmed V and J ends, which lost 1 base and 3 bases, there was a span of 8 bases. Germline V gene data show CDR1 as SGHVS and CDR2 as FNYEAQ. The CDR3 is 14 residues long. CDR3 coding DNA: TGTGCCAGCAGCTTAGGTGTCGGTACAGATACGCAGTATTTT. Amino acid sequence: CASSLGVGTDTQYF.

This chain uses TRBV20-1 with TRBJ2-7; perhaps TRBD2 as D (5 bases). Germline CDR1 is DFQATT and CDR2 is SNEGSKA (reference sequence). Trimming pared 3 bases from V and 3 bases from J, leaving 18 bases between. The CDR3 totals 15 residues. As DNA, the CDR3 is TGCAGTGCTAGTCCACGGGGTAGAGTTTACTACGAGCAGTACTTC. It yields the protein CSASPRGRVYYEQYF.

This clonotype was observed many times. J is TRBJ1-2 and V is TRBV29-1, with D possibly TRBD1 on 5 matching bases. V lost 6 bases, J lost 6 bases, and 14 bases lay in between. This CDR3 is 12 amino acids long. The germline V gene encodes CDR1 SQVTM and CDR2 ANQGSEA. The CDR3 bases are TGCAGCGTGCGGGGCAGGGAAGATGGCTACACCTTC. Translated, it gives CSVRGREDGYTF.

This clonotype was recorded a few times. The DNA for the CDR3 is TGTGCCAGCAGCTTAGCGCTCGACAGTGAAGCTTTCTTT. It translates to CASSLALDSEAFF. The V gene is TRBV7-6, the J gene TRBJ1-1, with a possible D match to TRBD1 (5 bases). CDR3 size: 13 residues. With 0 bases removed from V and 7 bases from J, the gap between germline ends came to 9 bases. Germline V gene lookup returns CDR1 SGHVS and CDR2 FNYEAQ.

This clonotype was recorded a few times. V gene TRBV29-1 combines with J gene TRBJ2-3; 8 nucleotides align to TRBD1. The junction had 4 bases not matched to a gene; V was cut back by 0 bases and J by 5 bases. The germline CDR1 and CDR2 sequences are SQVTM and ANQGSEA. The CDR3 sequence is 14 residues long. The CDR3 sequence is CSVEDRGRVDTQYF. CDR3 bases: TGCAGCGTTGAAGACAGGGGGCGAGTAGATACGCAGTATTTT.

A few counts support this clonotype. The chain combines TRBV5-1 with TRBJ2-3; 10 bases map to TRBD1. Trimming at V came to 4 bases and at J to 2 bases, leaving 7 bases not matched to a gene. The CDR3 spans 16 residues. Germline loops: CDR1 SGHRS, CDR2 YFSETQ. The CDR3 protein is CASSLGTGASTDTQYF. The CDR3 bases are TGCGCCAGCAGCCTGGGGACAGGGGCTTCCACAGATACGCAGTATTTT.

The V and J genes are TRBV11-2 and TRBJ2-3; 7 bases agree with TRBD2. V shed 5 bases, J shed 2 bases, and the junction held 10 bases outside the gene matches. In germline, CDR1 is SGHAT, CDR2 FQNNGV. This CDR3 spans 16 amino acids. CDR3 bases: TGTGCCAGCAGCCCCGGCGGGCTAGCGGACACAGATACGCAGTATTTT. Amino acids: CASSPGGLADTDTQYF.

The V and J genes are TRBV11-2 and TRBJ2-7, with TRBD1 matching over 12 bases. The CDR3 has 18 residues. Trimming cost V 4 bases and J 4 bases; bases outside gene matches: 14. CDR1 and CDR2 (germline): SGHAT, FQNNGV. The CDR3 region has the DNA TGTGCCAGCAGCTACTTAGGGGACAGGGGGCAGCTGTCATACGAGCAGTACTTC. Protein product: CASSYLGDRGQLSYEQYF. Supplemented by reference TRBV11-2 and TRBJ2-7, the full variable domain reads EAGVAQSPRYKIIEKRQSVAFWCNPISGHATLYWYQQILGQGPKLLIQFQNNGVVDDSQLPKDRFSAERLKGVDSTLKIQPAKLEDSAVYLCASSYLGDRGQLSYEQYFGPGTRLTVT.

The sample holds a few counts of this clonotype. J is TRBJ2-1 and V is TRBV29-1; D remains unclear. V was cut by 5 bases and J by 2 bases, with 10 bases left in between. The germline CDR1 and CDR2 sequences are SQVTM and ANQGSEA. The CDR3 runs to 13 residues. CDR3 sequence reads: CSVSWITYNEQFF. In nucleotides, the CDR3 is TGCAGCGTTAGTTGGATTACCTACAATGAGCAGTTCTTC.